Detailed here is one TCR beta chain. Per the study methods: Reference gene primer amplification in the assay estimated nucleated cell counts. Method: immunoSEQ multiplex PCR; TCRdb's copy keeps in-frame clones and lacks some. V, J and clone size were drawn from that table, and D and trimming were deduced from the DNA. Here the sample spans approximately 110,000 clones, less than 75% being singletons. This specimen comes from a study of blood T cell repertoires in COVID-19. Study-wide background: Samples taken during acute and convalescent COVID-19 were collected in the United States, Italy and Spain. Sample material is recorded as cDNA or gDNA derived from T cells, B-cell-depleted T cells, or PBMCs.

V shed 0 bases and J shed 0 bases, with 9 bases lying between them. CDR3 size: 15 residues. Germline V gives CDR1 SGDLS, CDR2 YYNGEE. The receptor comes from a human donor with acute or convalescent COVID-19. The donor label of this sample is uncertain. This rearrangement joins TRBV9 to TRBJ1-1, with D perhaps TRBD1 (5 bases). The sequencing input was peripheral blood. The CDR3 reads CASSVGPGVNTEAFF. CDR3 coding DNA: TGTGCCAGCAGCGTAGGACCGGGGGTGAACACTGAAGCTTTCTTT.